This record looks at one TCR beta chain sequence and its context. This clone has a handful of counts. What this receptor recognizes is not known. Per-base qualities were not stored, and no clone one base away is much larger. The data are from a study of blood T cell repertoires in COVID-19 (dated by TCRdb to about 2020). Study-wide context: The collaborator samples originated in the United States, Italy and Spain and spanned the acute and convalescent phases of COVID-19. The repertoires were released in a freely available public database meant as a resource for research on the immune response to SARS-CoV-2. The prospective study material was composed of cDNA or gDNA derived from T cells, B-cell-depleted T cells, or PBMCs. Where HLA class I and class II types were available, the types were taken from metadata supplied by the sample provider, not from assay-based typing. The samples were drawn from the first 160 participants of the ongoing ImmuneRACE study and from 1,200 or so subjects provided by 6 global collaborators. Nearly every sample came with metadata listing a de-identified subject ID, COVID-19 status, age in years and sex. The dataset comprised deeply sampled blood TCRbeta repertoires from subjects exposed to, actively infected with, or recovered from COVID-19.

Enrolling through a virtual design, the prospective study's participants ranged in age from roughly 18 to 89 years and lived across 24 United States geographic areas. In the prospective study, participants were assigned to cohorts based on the clinical history participants reported in a screening survey and a study questionnaire. For ImmuneRACE Cohort 3, a participant was defined as recovered based on two consecutive negative NP/OP PCR tests, clearance by a healthcare professional, or resolution of symptoms. In the prospective study, whole blood, serum and a nasopharyngeal or oropharyngeal swab were collected from each participant by mobile phlebotomists. Participants in the prospective study had the option to provide additional blood draws and questionnaires over an approximately 2-month period. Before DNA extraction, prospective study blood samples were shipped either frozen or at room temperature.

TCRbeta CDR3 regions were amplified from genomic DNA using the immunoSEQ Assay, a bias-controlled multiplex PCR. As for how the authors treated the data: Nucleated cell counts per sample were estimated from amplification of reference gene primers within the assay. Sequence reads were collapsed and filtered to measure the absolute abundance of every unique TCRbeta CDR3 rearrangement. Productive Simpson clonality was computed per sample as the square root of Simpson's diversity index over productive rearrangements. Sourced from immuneACCESS, this table was stored by TCRdb with only in-frame sequences that have V and J called. A share of the clones is absent; for the studies checked, an unresolved V gene accounts for under half, and the remainder has no known explanation. The V and J calls and the clone size are those of that table, but D and trimming were determined from the DNA. In this sample the table shows about 350,000 clones, more than 75% of which occur a single time. Of the sample, under 5.5% falls within the top ten clones.

Reading from cysteine to phenylalanine, the CDR3 counts 12 amino acids. Solely the CDR3 DNA is kept, with 36 bases framed from the first base. The germline V gene encodes CDR1 LNHDA and CDR2 SQIVND (reference sequence). Deletion took 7 bases off V and 11 bases off J, with a span of 15 bases between the germline ends. What the study reported, not specific to this receptor: The quantity of clinical and demographic metadata differed by source and by participant and was supplied without curation.

The sequenced material came from PBMCs or T cells enriched from blood (not recorded which). This chain joins TRBV19 to TRBJ1-5; a tentative D call is TRBD1 (6 bases match). The receptor was isolated from a woman between 25 and 40 years old who had recovered from COVID-19. The nucleotide sequence is given as TGTGCCAGTATCAATCCCCCAGGGGCCCAGCATTTT. Translated, it reads CASINPPGAQHF.